This T cell receptor (beta chain) was profiled in a study of metastatic and nonmetastatic thyroid tumors. Study as a whole: Both malignant and benign thyroid patients supplied peripheral blood and tumor or nodule tissue samples, across which the repertoires of these patients were then compared.

Study observations and caveats: Patients with malignant thyroid tumors reportedly had significantly higher TCR beta diversity than those with benign nodules, in blood and tumor.

In the original processing: What underpinned the distant-metastasis classifier for papillary thyroid cancer was the set of CDR3 differences across clinicopathological groups. TCRdb reassembled clones from the PCR reads with MiXCR. These V and J calls are TCRdb output, not the study's own analysis. The sample contains roughly 30,000 clones, approximately 20% of which appear only once. This clone has ten or more counts. Its antigen remains unidentified. Other DNA sequences in this sample translate to the same CDR3. Every patient was untreated before thyroid surgery. CDR1 is MNHEY, CDR2 SVGAGI, per germline. This CDR3 region has 12 residues. Trimming removed 2 bases from V and 6 bases from J, with 7 bases in between.

Sequenced input: blood. The rearrangement links TRBV6-5 to TRBJ1-1; D is undetermined. The receptor comes from a female donor with papillary thyroid cancer or a benign thyroid nodule (not recorded which). Some clones in this sample may be carry-over from other donors' samples. CDR3 DNA sequence: TGTGCCAGCAGTTACGGTCGTCCTGAAGCTTTCTTT. Translated, it gives CASSYGRPEAFF.